The rows below give T cell receptor beta chains drawn from one sample of a study of blood T cell repertoires in COVID-19. Libraries were prepared by immunoSEQ multiplex PCR; TCRdb keeps only in-frame clonotypes and omits some of them. The profile covers a few hundred thousand clones, with 75% to 90% appearing a single time and roughly 1% taken by the ten largest. The material sequenced was PBMCs or T cells enriched from blood (not recorded which). The source is a man younger than 30 who had recovered from COVID-19. Both conserved end residues are part of each CDR3. D genes are given only for firm matches. Clone size is shown for a subset of rows, as once, few, many or a class of expanded clone.

abundance,j_gene,d_gene,v_gene,CDR3aa,CDR3nt
NA,TRBJ2-2,NA,TRBV7-9,CASSLGIQTGELFF,TGTGCCAGCTCTCTCGGGATACAAACCGGGGAGCTGTTTTTT
once,TRBJ1-3,NA,TRBV4-1,CASSQGGPGNTIYF,TGCGCCAGCAGCCAAGGAGGTCCTGGAAACACCATATATTTT
NA,TRBJ2-7,TRBD2,TRBV27,CASSKGSGSSSYEQYF,TGTGCCAGCAGCAAAGGTAGCGGGAGCAGCTCCTACGAGCAGTACTTC
NA,TRBJ2-7,NA,TRBV11-1,CASSLAEGDEQYF,TGTGCCAGCAGCTTAGCCGAAGGGGACGAGCAGTACTTC
NA,TRBJ1-2,NA,TRBV19,CASNTGILGYTF,TGTGCCAGTAACACCGGGATCCTAGGCTACACCTTC
NA,TRBJ2-3,TRBD1,TRBV5-8,CASSTLGQPHSTDTQYF,TGTGCCAGCAGCACTCTGGGACAGCCACATTCCACAGATACGCAGTATTTT
NA,TRBJ1-2,TRBD1,TRBV4-3,CASSQEHTGVYGYTF,TGCGCCAGCAGCCAAGAGCACACAGGGGTCTATGGCTACACCTTC
once,TRBJ2-3,TRBD2,TRBV20-1,CSASRLTSGNADTQYF,TGCAGTGCTAGTCGTCTTACTAGCGGGAATGCAGATACGCAGTATTTT
NA,TRBJ2-1,TRBD2,TRBV7-9,CASSVTSGSYNEQFF,TGTGCCAGCAGCGTGACTAGCGGGAGCTACAATGAGCAGTTCTTC
NA,TRBJ2-4,TRBD1,TRBV5-1,CASSLSTGSKENIQYF,TGCGCCAGCAGCCTTTCGACAGGGAGCAAGGAAAACATTCAGTACTTC
NA,TRBJ2-3,TRBD2,TRBV11-2,CASSITSGGAGTQYF,TGTGCCAGCAGCATTACTAGCGGGGGGGCGGGGACGCAGTATTTT
NA,TRBJ2-6,NA,TRBV4-2,CASSQDHGGAGANVLTF,TGTGCCAGCAGCCAAGATCACGGAGGGGCTGGGGCCAACGTCCTGACTTTC
NA,TRBJ1-1,TRBD1,TRBV28,CASSLLGGTGNTEAFF,TGTGCCAGCAGTTTATTGGGGGGGACAGGGAACACTGAAGCTTTCTTT
NA,TRBJ2-7,TRBD1,TRBV28,CASSRAGTGGYEQYF,TGTGCCAGCAGCCGTGCCGGGACAGGGGGATACGAGCAGTACTTC
NA,TRBJ2-1,TRBD1,TRBV5-1,CASSLTTGSSYNEQFF,TGCGCCAGCAGCTTAACGACAGGGTCCTCCTACAATGAGCAGTTCTTC
NA,TRBJ2-7,NA,TRBV27,CAVGVSGPFYEQYF,TGTGCCGTTGGGGTTAGCGGTCCTTTCTACGAGCAGTACTTC
NA,TRBJ1-3,NA,TRBV19,CASSMVVGGAILGNTIYF,TGTGCCAGTAGTATGGTAGTTGGCGGGGCAATTCTCGGAAACACCATATATTTT
NA,TRBJ1-1,NA,TRBV18,CASSASGPNTEAFF,TGTGCCAGCTCAGCCTCGGGTCCTAACACTGAAGCTTTCTTT
few,TRBJ1-6,NA,TRBV7-2,CASSAGPRNSPLHF,TGTGCCAGCAGCGCGGGACCACGAAATTCACCCCTCCACTTT
NA,TRBJ1-3,NA,TRBV7-9,CASSSAGLSGNTIYF,TGTGCCAGCAGCTCCGCAGGGTTGAGTGGAAACACCATATATTTT
NA,TRBJ2-7,NA,TRBV12-1,CASSFKYGTFDYEQYF,TGTGCCAGCAGCTTTAAGTATGGGACATTTGACTACGAGCAGTACTTC
NA,TRBJ1-2,NA,TRBV28,CASSLPGNYGYTF,TGTGCCAGCAGTTTACCAGGCAACTATGGCTACACCTTC
NA,TRBJ2-7,NA,TRBV11-2,CASSLMATVNYEQYF,TGTGCCAGCAGCTTAATGGCAACAGTCAACTACGAGCAGTACTTC
NA,TRBJ2-7,NA,TRBV2,CASSEAPHGSYEQYF,TGTGCCAGCAGTGAAGCGCCACACGGGTCCTACGAGCAGTACTTC
NA,TRBJ1-5,TRBD1,TRBV6-5,CASTTGVAQPQHF,TGTGCCAGCACCACAGGGGTCGCCCAGCCCCAGCATTTT
NA,TRBJ1-2,NA,TRBV15,CATSREGGGGGYTF,TGTGCCACCAGCAGAGAAGGCGGAGGTGGCGGCTACACCTTC
NA,TRBJ1-1,NA,TRBV7-3,CASAGEGGGTEAFF,TGTGCCAGCGCCGGAGAGGGTGGCGGCACTGAAGCTTTCTTT
few,TRBJ2-5,NA,TRBV5-1,CASSSSTGRQETQYF,TGCGCCAGCAGCTCATCGACGGGGAGACAAGAGACCCAGTACTTC
NA,TRBJ1-1,NA,TRBV4-1,CASSQDGTPPNGFRTEAFF,TGCGCCAGCAGCCAAGATGGTACCCCCCCCAATGGGTTCAGGACTGAAGCTTTCTTT
NA,TRBJ2-7,NA,TRBV4-2,CASSQEVALYEQYF,TGTGCCAGCAGCCAAGAAGTAGCGCTATACGAGCAGTACTTC
NA,TRBJ1-6,NA,TRBV9,CASSATGGSPLHF,TGTGCCAGCAGCGCGACAGGCGGATCACCCCTCCACTTT
NA,TRBJ2-1,TRBD1,TRBV2,CASSVEGAASYNEQFF,TGTGCCAGCAGTGTTGAGGGGGCGGCGTCCTACAATGAGCAGTTCTTC
NA,TRBJ1-1,NA,TRBV29-1,CSLKVNMNTEAFF,TGCAGCCTCAAAGTGAACATGAACACTGAAGCTTTCTTT
few,TRBJ2-1,NA,TRBV24-1,CATSDFRTGDSYNEQFF,TGTGCCACCAGTGATTTCCGAACGGGGGACTCCTACAATGAGCAGTTCTTC
NA,TRBJ1-2,NA,TRBV13,CASRKSWRYAGYTF,TGTGCCAGCCGGAAAAGTTGGAGATATGCGGGCTACACCTTC